This T cell receptor beta chain was found in a study of T-cell reconstitution after alpha-beta-depleted transplantation in children. This clonotype was counted between two and nine times. Construction of the TCRbeta library involved unique molecular identifiers. TCRdb processed the PCR reads anew with MiXCR; each CDR3 protein has one entry. The sample lists about 590,000 distinct CDR3 sequences; roughly 13% were seen once. The germline V and J ends were trimmed by 5 bases and 3 bases, with 14 bases remaining between them. Germline V lookup: CDR1 DFQATT, CDR2 SNEGSKA (reference sequence). The CDR3 sequence is 13 residues long.

The TCR comes from a male patient between 5 and 17 years old who had a stem cell transplant for acute myeloid leukemia, so the T cells may come from the graft donor. The rearrangement links TRBV20-1 to TRBJ2-7, with D maybe TRBD1 (6 bases). The material was PBMCs, mostly from graft donor cells, obtained 360 days after TCRalphabeta/CD19-depleted stem cell transplant. CDR3 loop: CSAVLGTLYEQYF. The CDR3, as DNA: TGCAGTGCTGTACTCGGGACACTCTACGAGCAGTACTTC.